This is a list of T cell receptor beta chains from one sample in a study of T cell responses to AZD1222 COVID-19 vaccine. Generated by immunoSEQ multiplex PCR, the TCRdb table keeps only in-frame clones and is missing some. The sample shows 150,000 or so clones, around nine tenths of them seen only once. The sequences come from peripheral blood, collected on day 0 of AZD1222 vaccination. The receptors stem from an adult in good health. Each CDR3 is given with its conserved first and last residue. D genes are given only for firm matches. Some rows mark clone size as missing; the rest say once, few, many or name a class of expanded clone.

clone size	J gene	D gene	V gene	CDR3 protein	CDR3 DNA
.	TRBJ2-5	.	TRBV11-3	CASSVWGSQETQYF	TGTGCCAGCAGCGTATGGGGGTCCCAAGAGACCCAGTACTTC
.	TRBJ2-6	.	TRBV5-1	CASSEASGANVLTF	TGCGCCAGCAGTGAAGCCTCTGGGGCCAACGTCCTGACTTTC
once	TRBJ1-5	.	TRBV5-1	CASSVDGGGQPQHF	TGCGCCAGCAGCGTAGACGGTGGCGGTCAGCCCCAGCATTTT
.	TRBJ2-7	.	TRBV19	CASSLGREFNEQYF	TGTGCCAGTAGTCTAGGCAGGGAATTCAACGAGCAGTACTTC
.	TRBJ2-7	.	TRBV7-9	CASSSPLRYEQYF	TGTGCCAGCAGCTCCCCTTTGCGTTACGAGCAGTACTTC
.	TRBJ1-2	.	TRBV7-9	CASSLEGGGGYTF	TGTGCCAGCAGCTTAGAAGGCGGGGGTGGCTACACCTTC
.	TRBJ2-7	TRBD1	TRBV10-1	CASSPGGTGYHEQYF	TGCGCCAGCAGCCCAGGGGGGACAGGGTACCACGAGCAGTACTTC
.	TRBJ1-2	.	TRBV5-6	CASSPGRREGYTF	TGTGCCAGCAGCCCGGGGCGGCGAGAAGGCTACACCTTC
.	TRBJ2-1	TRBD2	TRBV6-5	CASSLVLAGYNEQFF	TGTGCCAGCAGCCTGGTTCTAGCGGGTTACAATGAGCAGTTCTTC
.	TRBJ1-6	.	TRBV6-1	CASSDRGRRGSSYNSPLHF	TGTGCCAGCAGTGATCGGGGACGCCGGGGGAGCTCCTATAATTCACCCCTCCACTTT
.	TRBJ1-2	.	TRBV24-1	CATSDARGYTF	TGTGCCACCAGTGATGCCAGGGGCTACACCTTC
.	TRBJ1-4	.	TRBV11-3	CASSSGGATNEKLFF	TGTGCCAGCAGCTCAGGAGGGGCAACTAATGAAAAACTGTTTTTT